This note documents a single T cell receptor beta chain sequence. This clone was detected only once. Its binding antigen is unknown. No quality values exist for individual bases; no much larger clone is one base distant. V and J lose 6 bases and 2 bases, and a span of 14 bases separates them. The CDR3 runs 14 amino acids, cysteine and phenylalanine included. The only DNA kept is the CDR3, 42 bases in frame from the first base. From the germline V gene, CDR1 is MNHEY and CDR2 is SVGAGI. This entry belongs to a study of blood T cell repertoires in COVID-19 (dated by TCRdb to about 2020). Regarding the research as a whole: Samples from collaborators originated in the United States, Italy and Spain and spanned both the acute and convalescent phases of COVID-19. The repertoires were released in a freely available public database meant as a resource for research on the immune response to SARS-CoV-2. Where available, HLA class I and class II types were taken from metadata supplied by the sample provider and were not determined by assay-based typing. Subjects who had been exposed to COVID-19, were actively infected with it, or had recovered from it provided the deeply sampled blood TCRbeta repertoires that made up the dataset. Nearly every sample came with metadata listing a de-identified subject ID, COVID-19 status, age in years and sex. The samples were drawn from two sources: the first 160 participants of the ongoing ImmuneRACE study, and 1,254 subjects contributed by 6 global collaborators. The material from the prospective study consisted of cDNA or gDNA derived from T cells, B-cell-depleted T cells, or PBMCs. What the work shows at the level of the full study, not this receptor alone: How much clinical and demographic metadata was included differed by source and by participant, and the metadata was provided uncurated.

Enrolling through a virtual design, the prospective study's participants ranged in age from roughly 18 to 95 years and lived across roughly 23 United States geographic areas. In the prospective study, participants were assigned to cohorts based on the clinical history participants reported in a screening survey and a study questionnaire. Each participant in the prospective study had whole blood, serum and a nasopharyngeal or oropharyngeal swab collected by mobile phlebotomists. Participants in the prospective study had the option to provide additional blood draws and questionnaires over a 2-month period. Before DNA extraction, blood samples from the prospective study were shipped at room temperature or frozen. TCRbeta CDR3 regions were amplified from genomic DNA using the immunoSEQ Assay, a bias-controlled multiplex PCR. Concerning the study's data processing: Nucleated cell counts per sample were estimated from amplification of reference gene primers within the assay. Sequence reads were collapsed and filtered to measure the absolute abundance of every unique TCRbeta CDR3 rearrangement. For each sample, productive Simpson clonality was calculated by taking the square root of Simpson's diversity index across productive rearrangements. The source is immuneACCESS, and TCRdb retained only in-frame sequences with V and J called. Part of the clones is not carried over; for the studies checked, unresolved V genes explain less than half of this, and the remainder is unexplained. V and J calls and clone size are as listed in that table; D and trimming were resolved from the DNA. This sample comprises fewer than 250,000 clones, around 80% of them detected only once. Together, the top ten hold 6.5% to 8.5% of the sample.

The sequence derives from a middle-aged woman with acute COVID-19. The chain links TRBV6-5 with TRBJ2-7; the D gene is perhaps TRBD1, on 6 matching bases. Sequenced sample: PBMCs or T cells enriched from blood (not recorded which). The CDR3 reads as follows: CASRPGTNTYEQYF. The DNA sequence follows: TGTGCCAGCAGGCCCGGGACAAATACCTACGAGCAGTACTTC.